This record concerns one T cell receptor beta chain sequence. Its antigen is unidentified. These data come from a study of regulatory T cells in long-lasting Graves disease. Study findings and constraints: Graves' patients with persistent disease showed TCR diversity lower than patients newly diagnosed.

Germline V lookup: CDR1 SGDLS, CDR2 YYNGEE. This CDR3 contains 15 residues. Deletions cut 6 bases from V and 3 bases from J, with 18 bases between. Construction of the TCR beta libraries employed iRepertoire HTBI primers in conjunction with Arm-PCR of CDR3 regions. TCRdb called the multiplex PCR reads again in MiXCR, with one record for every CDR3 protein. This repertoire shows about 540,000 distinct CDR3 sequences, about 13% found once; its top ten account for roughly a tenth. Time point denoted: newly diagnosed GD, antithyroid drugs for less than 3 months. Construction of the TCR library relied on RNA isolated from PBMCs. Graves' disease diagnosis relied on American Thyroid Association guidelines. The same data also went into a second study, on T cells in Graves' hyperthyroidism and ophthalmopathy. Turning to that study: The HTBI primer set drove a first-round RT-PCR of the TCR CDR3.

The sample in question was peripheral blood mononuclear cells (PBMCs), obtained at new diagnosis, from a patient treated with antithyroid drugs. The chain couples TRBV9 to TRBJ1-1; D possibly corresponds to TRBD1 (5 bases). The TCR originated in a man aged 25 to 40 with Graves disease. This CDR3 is CASTRSGGADTEAFF. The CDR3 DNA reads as TGTGCCAGCACCCGGAGCGGAGGGGCGGACACTGAAGCTTTCTTT.